What follows are 15 T cell receptor beta chains derived from one specimen sequenced in a study of regulatory T cells in long-lasting Graves disease. Libraries of TCR beta came from iRepertoire HTBI primers plus Arm-PCR of CDR3 regions. TCRdb reprocessed the multiplex PCR reads via MiXCR and lists one record per CDR3 protein. This sample has over 500,000 distinct CDR3 sequences, with around 17% found just once. As for time point: newly diagnosed GD, antithyroid drugs for less than 3 months. PBMC-extracted RNA yielded the TCR library. This same sample was also part of a study on T cells in Graves' hyperthyroidism and ophthalmopathy.

Sample: peripheral blood mononuclear cells (PBMCs), taken at new diagnosis, from a patient treated with antithyroid drugs. The receptors here all came from a woman in her 30s with Graves disease.

This clonotype has ten or more counts. This chain connects TRBV28 to TRBJ1-4, with D possibly being TRBD1 (5 bases). The CDR3 is made up of 15 amino acids. The V gene lost 2 bases and the J gene lost 1 base, with 8 bases spanning the gap. Germline V gene lookup returns CDR1 MDHEN and CDR2 SYDVKM. The CDR3 region has the DNA TGTGCCAGCAGTTTAATGGGGGGAACTAATGAAAAACTGTTTTTT. Translated, it gives CASSLMGGTNEKLFF.

A remark on this clonotype: A single base separates this from a much larger clone, so it may be a read error. V and J are TRBV28 and TRBJ2-3; a possible D gene is TRBD2 (6 bases). The CDR3 extends over 13 amino acids. Germline V CDR1 and CDR2: MDHEN, SYDVKM. The V and J ends lost 6 bases and 6 bases respectively, with 13 bases between them. The CDR3 coding sequence is TGTGCCAGCAGCGGGACTCGGCGGGATACGCAGTATTTT. It yields the protein CASSGTRRDTQYF. Using reference TRBV28 and TRBJ2-3 for the parts outside the CDR3, the full variable domain is DVKVTQSSRYLVKRTGEKVFLECVQDMDHENMFWYRQDPGLGLRLIYFSYDVKMKEKGDIPEGYSVSREKKERFSLILESASTNQTSMYLCASSGTRRDTQYFGPGTRLTVL.

The chain links TRBV6-2 or TRBV6-3 to TRBJ2-2; 7 bases map to TRBD1. V trimming: 5 bases; J trimming: 1 base; junction bases outside the gene matches: 4. The CDR3 consists of 15 residues. Germline loops: CDR1 MNHEY, CDR2 SVGEGT. This chain's CDR3 is CASSTRTGNTGELFF. The CDR3 DNA follows: TGTGCCAGCAGTACCCGGACAGGGAACACCGGGGAGCTGTTTTTT.

This clonotype was counted many times. This sequence joins TRBV12-3 or TRBV12-4 and TRBJ2-7; no reliable D call. The CDR3 extends over 13 amino acids. V was shortened by 5 bases and J by 4 bases, with 12 bases between the two germline ends. CDR3 residues: CASSPLNRYEQYF. The CDR3 bases are TGTGCCAGCAGTCCCCTTAATCGGTACGAGCAGTACTTC.

The V gene is TRBV4-1, the J gene TRBJ2-2, with 7 bases that match TRBD1. V lost 8 bases, J lost 3 bases, and 9 bases stayed unmatched. This CDR3 region has 15 residues. CDR1 is MGHRA, CDR2 YSYEKL, per germline. DNA for the CDR3: TGCGCCAGCGCCGACAGGGATTGGTACACCGGGGAGCTGTTTTTT. Residues: CASADRDWYTGELFF.

This clonotype was observed many times. CDR3 nucleotide sequence: TGTGCCAGCAGCGTAGTTTACAGCGGGATCACAGATACGCAGTATTTT. This translates into CASSVVYSGITDTQYF. The chain uses TRBV9 and TRBJ2-3; 7 bases fit TRBD2. Germline V gene lookup returns CDR1 SGDLS and CDR2 YYNGEE. The CDR3 runs 16 residues. V dropped 0 bases and J dropped 2; count of bases not matched to a gene: 6.

This clonotype appeared many times. The chain recombines TRBV28 with TRBJ2-7; 7 bases agree with TRBD2. Looked up from germline, CDR1 is MDHEN and CDR2 is SYDVKM. With 7 bases clipped from V and 2 bases from J, the junction kept 8 bases outside the gene matches. This CDR3 contains 14 residues. The CDR3 here is CASTEGGDPYEQYF. The CDR3 bases are TGTGCCAGCACGGAGGGAGGGGATCCCTACGAGCAGTACTTC.

The chain has TRBV20-1 and TRBJ2-3; 14 bases align to TRBD2. Per germline, CDR1 DFQATT and CDR2 SNEGSKA (reference sequence). The CDR3 runs to 17 residues. V shed 6 bases and J 10 bases; nucleotides not matched to a gene: 18. As DNA, the CDR3 is TGCAGTGCCAACCGCGCCCCGGGACTAGCGGGAGCTATTGCGCAGTATTTT. This sequence encodes CSANRAPGLAGAIAQYF.

Points on this clonotype: This likely traces to a read error, being one base from a far larger clone. The gene calls are TRBV6-2 or TRBV6-3 and TRBJ1-5; D remains unclear. Germline V CDR1 and CDR2: MNHEY, SVGEGT. The germline V and J ends were trimmed by 6 bases and 0 bases, with 9 bases remaining between them. The length of the CDR3 is 14 residues. DNA of the CDR3: TGTGCCAGCAGGCCGGCGTATAGCAATCAGCCCCAGCATTTT. Translating gives CASRPAYSNQPQHF.

This clonotype appeared many times. The rearrangement joins TRBV20-1 to TRBJ1-1, with no clear D. The CDR3 loop spans 11 amino acids. The germline V and J ends were trimmed by 6 bases and 6 bases, with 11 bases remaining between them. The germline V gene has CDR1 DFQATT and CDR2 SNEGSKA (reference sequence). CDR3 sequence reads: CSAVRWAEAFF. CDR3 nucleotides: TGCAGTGCGGTTAGGTGGGCTGAAGCTTTCTTT.

The chain carries TRBV5-4 and TRBJ1-2; 9 bases are shared with TRBD1. Unmatched junction bases numbered 8, after V lost 3 bases and J lost 5 bases. Looked up from germline, CDR1 is SGHNT and CDR2 is YYREEE (reference sequence). The CDR3 runs to 15 residues. Here the CDR3 DNA reads TGTGCCAGCAGCTCCCCCCTCGGGACAGGGTATGGCTACACCTTC. Amino acid sequence: CASSSPLGTGYGYTF.

The rearrangement joins TRBV19 to TRBJ1-4, with D possibly matching TRBD1 (5 bases). Germline V gene lookup returns CDR1 LNHDA and CDR2 SQIVND (reference sequence). V was pared by 10 bases and J by 4 bases, with 16 bases between. The CDR3 sequence is 14 residues long. This CDR3 reads CATRDHGYNEKLFF. DNA for the CDR3: TGTGCCACCAGGGACCATGGCTATAATGAAAAACTGTTTTTT.

This clonotype was observed at least ten times. The V gene is TRBV7-9, the J gene TRBJ1-2; unclear D gene. Per germline, CDR1 SEHNR and CDR2 FQNEAQ (reference sequence). Trimming cost V 3 bases and J 6 bases, with 5 bases left between them. The CDR3 totals 11 residues. CDR3 nucleotide sequence: TGTGCCAGCAGCTTGCGGGATGGCTACACCTTC. Residues: CASSLRDGYTF. Using reference TRBV7-9 and TRBJ1-2 for the parts outside the CDR3, the full variable domain is DTGVSQNPRHKITKRGQNVTFRCDPISEHNRLYWYRQTLGQGPEFLTYFQNEAQLEKSRLLSDRFSAERPKGSFSTLEIQRTEQGDSAMYLCASSLRDGYTFGSGTRLTVV.

In its sample, this clonotype was seen many times. The chain couples TRBV12-3 or TRBV12-4 to TRBJ1-5, with D possibly being TRBD1 (5 bases). V shed 8 bases and J shed 4 bases, with 15 bases lying between them. The CDR3 is 14 residues long. This CDR3 is CASRPQGGNQPQHF. For the CDR3, the DNA is TGTGCCAGCCGCCCTCAGGGAGGGAATCAGCCCCAGCATTTT.

The gene calls are TRBV28 and TRBJ2-6; no clear D. Trimming shortened V by 3 bases and J by 4 bases, and 19 bases separated the two germline ends. CDR1 is MDHEN and CDR2 is SYDVKM in the germline V gene. There are 18 residues in the CDR3. CDR3 protein: CASSFAFSIRSGANVLTF. The CDR3 region has the DNA TGTGCCAGCAGTTTTGCGTTTTCTATTAGAAGCGGGGCCAACGTCCTGACTTTC.